This T cell receptor (beta chain) stems from a study of shared clonotypes between healthy human individuals. Overall study results and limits: A reduction in generation probabilities was seen for non-shared clonotypes relative to those shared by all four donors. Apart from blood, nothing was sampled; tissue repertoires likely differ.

Execution of the assay was at deep level. Authors' methods: Filtering differed since immunoSEQ provided only junctions, with no quality scores. Clones were sequenced by immunoSEQ multiplex PCR, and TCRdb holds only the in-frame ones, with some missing. The DNA was the basis for D and trimming; V, J and clone size are from that table. The sample consists of around 980,000 clones, around 78% of them appearing once. Trimming shortened V by 5 bases and J by 4 bases, and 16 bases separated the two germline ends. The V gene's germline CDR1 is SGHRS and CDR2 YFSETQ. The CDR3 is 15 residues long. A note on this clone: Its antigen is not known.

The source is a man younger than 35 in good health. Some clones in this sample may be carry-over from other donors' samples. This chain uses TRBV5-1 with TRBJ2-1; D is possibly TRBD1 (6 bases). Sequencing was done on a sample of memory CD4+ T cells from PBMCs. Indicated subset: CD45RA-negative fraction. The CDR3 bases are TGCGCCAGCAGTCTAGCCGGGACAAAATACAATGAGCAGTTCTTC. Translated, it gives CASSLAGTKYNEQFF.